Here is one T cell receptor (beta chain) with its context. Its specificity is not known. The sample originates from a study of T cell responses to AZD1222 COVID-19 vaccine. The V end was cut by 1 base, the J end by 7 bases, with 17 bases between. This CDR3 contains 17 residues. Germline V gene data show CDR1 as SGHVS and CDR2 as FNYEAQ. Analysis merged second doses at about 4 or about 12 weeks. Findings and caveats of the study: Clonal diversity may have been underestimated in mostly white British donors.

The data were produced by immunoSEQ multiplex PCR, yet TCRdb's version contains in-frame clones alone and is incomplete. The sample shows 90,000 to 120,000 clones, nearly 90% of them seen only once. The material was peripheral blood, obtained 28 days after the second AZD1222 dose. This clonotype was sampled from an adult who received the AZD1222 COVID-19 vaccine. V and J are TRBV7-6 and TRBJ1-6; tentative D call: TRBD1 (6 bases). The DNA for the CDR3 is TGTGCCAGCAGCTTAGAAGCCGGGGGGCGCGCGAATTCACCCCTCCACTTT. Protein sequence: CASSLEAGGRANSPLHF.